This T cell receptor beta chain was identified in a study of blood T cell repertoires in COVID-19. After removal of 3 bases from V and 5 bases from J, the junction contained 4 bases not matched to a gene. CDR3 length: 15 residues. Germline lookup yields CDR1 LGHNA and CDR2 YNFKEQ. TCRdb keeps only in-frame clones here, not all; method: immunoSEQ multiplex PCR. Altogether approximately 140,000 clones are present, 80% to 90% being singletons, with the ten largest covering roughly 8%. This clonotype was obtained from a woman between 55 and 75 years old with COVID-19, enrolled during active disease. The specimen sequenced was peripheral blood. The J gene is TRBJ2-1, the V gene TRBV4-2; 10 bases line up with TRBD2. The CDR3 coding sequence is TGTGCCAGCAGCCACCTAAGCGGGGGGGACAATGAGCAGTTCTTC. It is translated as CASSHLSGGDNEQFF.